This T cell receptor beta chain is drawn from a study of shared clonotypes between healthy human individuals. Researchers ran the assay at a deep level. Here immunoSEQ multiplex PCR was the method, and the copy in TCRdb shows in-frame clones only, minus some. The data show millions of clones, roughly nine tenths seen once. The authors divided CD4+ cells into CD45RA+ naive and CD45RA-negative memory subsets. V shed 5 bases and J shed 5 bases, with 12 bases lying between them. The germline V gene has CDR1 MNHEY and CDR2 SMNVEV (reference sequence). This CDR3 region has 13 residues. The V call is TRBV27, the J call TRBJ2-5; weak D call: TRBD2 (6 bases). Sequencing was carried out using naive CD4+ T cells sorted from blood. The subset was: CD45RA+ positively selected. The clonotype originates from a man between 18 and 29 years old in good health. The CDR3 protein is CASSRRAGETQYF. CDR3 in DNA: TGTGCCAGCAGTAGGAGGGCAGGGGAGACCCAGTACTTC.